A single TCR beta chain is shown here with its context. The entry originates in a study of technical replicates of blood from several donors. Libraries were prepared by immunoSEQ multiplex PCR; TCRdb keeps only in-frame clonotypes and omits some of them. The profile shows roughly 66,000 clones, more than 75% of them singletons. Germline-derived CDR1 and CDR2 are MNHEY and SVGAGI. With 0 bases clipped from V and 1 base from J, the junction kept 4 bases outside the gene matches. CDR3 length: 16 residues. The sequence derives from a human donor in good health. Some clones in this sample may be carry-over from other donors' samples. The specimen was PBMCs. J is TRBJ2-7 and V is TRBV6-5, with 9 bases identical to TRBD2. CDR3 nucleotide sequence: TGTGCCAGCAGTTACTCGGGGCGGGGGGGGTCCTACGAGCAGTACTTC. Residues: CASSYSGRGGSYEQYF.